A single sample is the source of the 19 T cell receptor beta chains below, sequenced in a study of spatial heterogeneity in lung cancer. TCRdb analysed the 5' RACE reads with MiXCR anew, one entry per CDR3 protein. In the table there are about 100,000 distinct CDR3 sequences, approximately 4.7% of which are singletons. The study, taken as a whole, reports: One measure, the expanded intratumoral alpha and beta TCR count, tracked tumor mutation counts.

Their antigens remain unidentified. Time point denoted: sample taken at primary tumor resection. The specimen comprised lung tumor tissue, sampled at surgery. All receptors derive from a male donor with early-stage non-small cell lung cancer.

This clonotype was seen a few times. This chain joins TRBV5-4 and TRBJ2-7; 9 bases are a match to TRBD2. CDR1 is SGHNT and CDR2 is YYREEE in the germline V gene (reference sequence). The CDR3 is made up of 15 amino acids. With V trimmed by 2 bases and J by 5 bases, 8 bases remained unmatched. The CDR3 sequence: CASSLSPSGNHEQYF. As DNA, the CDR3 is TGTGCCAGCAGCTTATCGCCTAGCGGGAACCACGAGCAGTACTTC.

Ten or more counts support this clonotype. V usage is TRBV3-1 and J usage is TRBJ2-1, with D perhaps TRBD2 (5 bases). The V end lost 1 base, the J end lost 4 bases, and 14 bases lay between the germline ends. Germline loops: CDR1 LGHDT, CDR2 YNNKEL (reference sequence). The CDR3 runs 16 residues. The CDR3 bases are TGTGCCAGCAGCCAAGTATCCAGCGGAGATTACAATGAGCAGTTCTTC. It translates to CASSQVSSGDYNEQFF.

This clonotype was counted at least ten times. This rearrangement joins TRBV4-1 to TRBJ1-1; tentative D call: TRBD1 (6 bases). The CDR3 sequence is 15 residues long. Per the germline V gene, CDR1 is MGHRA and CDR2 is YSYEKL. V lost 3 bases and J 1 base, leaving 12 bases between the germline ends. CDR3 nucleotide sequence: TGCGCCAGCAGCCAGGTACAGGGCCCGAACACTGAAGCTTTCTTT. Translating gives CASSQVQGPNTEAFF.

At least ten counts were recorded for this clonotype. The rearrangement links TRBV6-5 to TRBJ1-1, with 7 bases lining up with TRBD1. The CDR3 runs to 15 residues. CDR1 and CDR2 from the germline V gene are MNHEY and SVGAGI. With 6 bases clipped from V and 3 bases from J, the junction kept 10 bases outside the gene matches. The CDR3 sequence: CASSQTGRVYTEAFF. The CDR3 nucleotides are TGTGCCAGCAGCCAGACAGGGCGGGTGTACACTGAAGCTTTCTTT.

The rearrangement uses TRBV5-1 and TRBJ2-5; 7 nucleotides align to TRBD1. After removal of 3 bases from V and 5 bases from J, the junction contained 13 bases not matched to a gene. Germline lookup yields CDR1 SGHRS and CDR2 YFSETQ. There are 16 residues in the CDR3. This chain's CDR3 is CASSYFGTADGETQYF. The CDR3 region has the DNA TGCGCCAGCAGCTACTTTGGGACAGCGGACGGGGAGACCCAGTACTTC.

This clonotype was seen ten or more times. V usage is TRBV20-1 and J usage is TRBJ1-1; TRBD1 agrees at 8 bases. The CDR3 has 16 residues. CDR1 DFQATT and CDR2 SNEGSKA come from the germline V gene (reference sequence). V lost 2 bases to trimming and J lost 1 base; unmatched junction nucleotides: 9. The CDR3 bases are TGCAGTGCTAGAACGGACAGGGCGTGGAAGAACACTGAAGCTTTCTTT. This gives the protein CSARTDRAWKNTEAFF.

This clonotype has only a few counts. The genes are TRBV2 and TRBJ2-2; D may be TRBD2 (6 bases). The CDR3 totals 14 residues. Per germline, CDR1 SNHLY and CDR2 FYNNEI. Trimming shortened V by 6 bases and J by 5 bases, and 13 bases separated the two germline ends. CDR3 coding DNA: TGTGCCAGCAGGACCGGGACTCGAACCGGGGAGCTGTTTTTT. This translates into CASRTGTRTGELFF.

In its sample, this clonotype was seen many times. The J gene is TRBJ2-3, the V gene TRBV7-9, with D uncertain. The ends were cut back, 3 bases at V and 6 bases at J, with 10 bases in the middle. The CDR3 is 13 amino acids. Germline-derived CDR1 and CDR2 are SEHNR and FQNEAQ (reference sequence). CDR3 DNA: TGTGCCAGCAGCTTTGAAGTTGCGGATACGCAGTATTTT. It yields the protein CASSFEVADTQYF.

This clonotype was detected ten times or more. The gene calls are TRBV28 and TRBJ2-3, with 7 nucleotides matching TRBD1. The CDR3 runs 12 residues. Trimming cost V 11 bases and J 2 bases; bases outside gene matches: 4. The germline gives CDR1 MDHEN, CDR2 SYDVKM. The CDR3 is CAVRGTTDTQYF. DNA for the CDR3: TGTGCCGTCAGGGGGACCACAGATACGCAGTATTTT. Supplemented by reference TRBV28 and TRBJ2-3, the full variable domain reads DVKVTQSSRYLVKRTGEKVFLECVQDMDHENMFWYRQDPGLGLRLIYFSYDVKMKEKGDIPEGYSVSREKKERFSLILESASTNQTSMYLCAVRGTTDTQYFGPGTRLTVL.

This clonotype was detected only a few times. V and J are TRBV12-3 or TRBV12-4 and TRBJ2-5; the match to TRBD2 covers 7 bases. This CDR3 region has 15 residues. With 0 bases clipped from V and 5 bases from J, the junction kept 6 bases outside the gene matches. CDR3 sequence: CASSLAGGPWETQYF. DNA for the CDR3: TGTGCCAGCAGTTTAGCGGGAGGGCCTTGGGAGACCCAGTACTTC.

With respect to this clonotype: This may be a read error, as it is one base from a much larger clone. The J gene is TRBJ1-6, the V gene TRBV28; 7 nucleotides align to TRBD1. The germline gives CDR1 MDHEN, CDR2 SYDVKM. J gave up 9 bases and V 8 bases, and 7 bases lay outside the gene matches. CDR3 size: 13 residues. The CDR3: CASRDSQISPLHF. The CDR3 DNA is TGTGCCAGCCGGGACAGTCAAATTTCACCCCTCCACTTT. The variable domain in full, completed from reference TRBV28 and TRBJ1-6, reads DVKVTQSSRYLVKRTGEKVFLECVQDMDHENMFWYRQDPGLGLRLIYFSYDVKMKEKGDIPEGYSVSREKKERFSLILESASTNQTSMYLCASRDSQISPLHFGNGTRLTVT.

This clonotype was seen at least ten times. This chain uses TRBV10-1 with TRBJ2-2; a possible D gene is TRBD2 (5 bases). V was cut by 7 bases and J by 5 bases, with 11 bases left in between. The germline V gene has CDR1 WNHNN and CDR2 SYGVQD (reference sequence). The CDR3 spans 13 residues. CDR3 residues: CASMDPGTGELFF. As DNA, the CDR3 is TGCGCCAGCATGGACCCGGGAACCGGGGAGCTGTTTTTT.

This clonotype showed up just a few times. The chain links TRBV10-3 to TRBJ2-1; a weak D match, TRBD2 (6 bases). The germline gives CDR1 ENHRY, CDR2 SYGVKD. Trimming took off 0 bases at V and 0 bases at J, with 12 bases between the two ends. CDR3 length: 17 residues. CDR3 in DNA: TGTGCCATCAGTGAGTCCCGGACTACCAGCTCCTACAATGAGCAGTTCTTC. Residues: CAISESRTTSSYNEQFF.

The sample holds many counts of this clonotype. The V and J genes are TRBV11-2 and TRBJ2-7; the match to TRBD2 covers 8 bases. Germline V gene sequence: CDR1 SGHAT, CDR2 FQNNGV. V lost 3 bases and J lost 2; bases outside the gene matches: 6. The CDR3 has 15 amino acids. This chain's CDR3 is CASSFGFSGAYEQYF. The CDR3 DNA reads TGTGCCAGCAGCTTCGGGTTTAGCGGGGCCTACGAGCAGTACTTC.

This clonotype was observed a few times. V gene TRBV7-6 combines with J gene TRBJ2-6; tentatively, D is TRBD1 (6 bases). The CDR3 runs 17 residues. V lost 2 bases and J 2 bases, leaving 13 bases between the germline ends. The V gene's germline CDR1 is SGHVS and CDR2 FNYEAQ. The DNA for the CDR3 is TGTGCCAGCAGCTTATGGGGGCCCGAAGCTGGGGCCAACGTCCTGACTTTC. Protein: CASSLWGPEAGANVLTF.

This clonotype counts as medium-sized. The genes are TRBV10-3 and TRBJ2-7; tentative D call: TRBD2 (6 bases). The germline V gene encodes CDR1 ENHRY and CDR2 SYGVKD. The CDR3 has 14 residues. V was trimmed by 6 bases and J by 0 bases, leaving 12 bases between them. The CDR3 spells CAIRGLATSYEQYF. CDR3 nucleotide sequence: TGTGCCATCAGGGGGCTAGCGACCTCCTACGAGCAGTACTTC.

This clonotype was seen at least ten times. The DNA for the CDR3 is TGTGCCAGCAGTTCATTGGTGGCGAAGGATCAAGAGACCCAGTACTTC. Translation gives CASSSLVAKDQETQYF. This rearrangement joins TRBV28 to TRBJ2-5; D is unclear. Germline V gives CDR1 MDHEN, CDR2 SYDVKM. V dropped 4 bases and J dropped 2 bases, with 17 bases sitting between them. This CDR3 contains 16 residues.

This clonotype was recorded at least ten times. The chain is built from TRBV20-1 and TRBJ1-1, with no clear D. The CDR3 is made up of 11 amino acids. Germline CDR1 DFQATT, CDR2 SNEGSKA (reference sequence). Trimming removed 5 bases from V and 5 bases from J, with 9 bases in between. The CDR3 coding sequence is TGCAGTGCTCATTCTGGTACTGAAGCTTTCTTT. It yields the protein CSAHSGTEAFF.

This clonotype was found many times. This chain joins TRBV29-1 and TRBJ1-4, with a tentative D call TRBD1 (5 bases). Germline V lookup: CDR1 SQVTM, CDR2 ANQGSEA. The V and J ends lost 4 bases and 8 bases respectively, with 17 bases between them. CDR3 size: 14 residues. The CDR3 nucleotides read TGCAGCGTTGCACCTTTGGGGGGAGGAGAAAAACTGTTTTTT. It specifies CSVAPLGGGEKLFF.